One sample yielded the 3 T cell receptor beta chains listed below, sequenced in a study of T cell repertoires in cytomegalovirus infection. In TCRdb, the reads were re-called with MiXCR into one record per CDR3 protein. This sample yields hundreds of thousands of distinct CDR3 sequences, of which more than 20% are seen a single time; less than 10% belongs to the top ten. What was sequenced was CD8+ T cells from PBMCs. The receptors originated from a human donor in good health (CMV status not recorded). Some clones in this sample may be carry-over from other donors' samples.

The chain carries TRBV5-4 and TRBJ1-1; D is ambiguous. Trimming shortened V by 1 base and J by 2 bases, and 9 bases separated the two germline ends. The CDR3 sequence is 14 residues long. The germline gives CDR1 SGHNT, CDR2 YYREEE (reference sequence). The CDR3 DNA sequence: TGTGCCAGCAGCTTGTGGCAGGCTAACACTGAAGCTTTCTTT. This codes for CASSLWQANTEAFF.

This clonotype has at least ten counts. The CDR3 protein is CASSWLGDEQFF. The CDR3 DNA is TGTGCCAGCAGCTGGCTAGGGGATGAGCAGTTCTTC. The J gene is TRBJ2-1, the V gene TRBV7-6, with D maybe TRBD1 (5 bases). The CDR3 loop spans 12 amino acids. In germline, CDR1 is SGHVS, CDR2 FNYEAQ. V lost 4 bases and J 8 bases, leaving 9 bases between the germline ends.

The V call is TRBV28, the J call TRBJ2-5; 14 positions match TRBD2. The length of the CDR3 is 18 residues. V was clipped by 6 bases and J by 2 bases; unmatched bases: 11. Germline V gives CDR1 MDHEN, CDR2 SYDVKM. CDR3 sequence reads: CASRLQGRTSGRQETQYF. The CDR3 DNA reads as TGTGCCAGCAGGCTGCAGGGGCGGACTAGCGGGAGGCAAGAGACCCAGTACTTC. Full variable domain (missing parts from reference TRBV28 and TRBJ2-5): DVKVTQSSRYLVKRTGEKVFLECVQDMDHENMFWYRQDPGLGLRLIYFSYDVKMKEKGDIPEGYSVSREKKERFSLILESASTNQTSMYLCASRLQGRTSGRQETQYFGPGTRLLVL.